This TCR beta chain was obtained from a study of breast tumors, draining lymph nodes, adjacent tissues. The study, taken as a whole, reports: Tumor and nontumor repertoires were significantly more similar in luminal-like than in basal-like breast cancer. The data were judged consistent with most tumor T cells coming from lymph node and expanding in tumor.

TCRdb used MiXCR to reprocess the multiplex PCR reads, holding one entry per CDR3 protein. The top ten clones hold about half of a sample with fewer than 15,000 distinct CDR3 sequences, roughly 60% of them seen once. This clonotype was detected many times. Its specificity is not known. This may be a read error, as it is one base from a much larger clone. This CDR3 region has 14 residues. From germline, CDR1 is LNHDA and CDR2 SQIVND (reference sequence). The rearrangement links TRBV19 to TRBJ1-6, with D unresolved. The clonotype comes from a female donor with breast cancer. Some clones in this sample may be carry-over from other donors' samples. Sample: tumor-adjacent breast tissue. The CDR3 DNA follows: TGTGCCAGTAGTATAAAAGCGTTGAATTCACCCCTCCGCTTT. This gives the protein CASSIKALNSPLRF.